This T cell receptor (beta chain) was sequenced for a study of blood T cell repertoires in COVID-19. Study as a whole: Material from acute and convalescent COVID-19 was sourced from the United States, Italy and Spain. PBMCs, B-cell-depleted T cells, or T cells provided the cDNA or gDNA that made up the material.

Germline CDR1 is SNHLY and CDR2 is FYNNEI. CDR3 length: 12 amino acids. The ends were cut back, 6 bases at V and 10 bases at J, with 13 bases in the middle. The data were produced by immunoSEQ multiplex PCR, yet TCRdb's version contains in-frame clones alone and is incomplete. The table shows roughly 200,000 clones, with around 90% occurring only once. Sequenced input: peripheral blood. This clonotype was obtained from a middle-aged man with acute or convalescent COVID-19. The rearrangement uses TRBV2 and TRBJ2-1; a possible D gene is TRBD2 (6 bases). This chain's CDR3 is CASRRPAGEQFF. The CDR3 DNA reads as TGTGCCAGCAGGAGGCCCGCGGGGGAGCAGTTCTTC.